A single sample gave rise to the 19 T cell receptor beta chains below, sequenced in a study of beta chain features in type 1 diabetes. Reverse transcription of all isolated RNA meant that expressed TCRB transcripts were sequenced. TCRdb keeps only in-frame clones here, not all; method: immunoSEQ multiplex PCR. The sample lists 240,000 or so clones; 68% were seen once. The sequenced sample was naive CD4+ T cells from blood. The receptors come from a man aged 25-45 years in good health.

The V gene is TRBV11-2, the J gene TRBJ2-5; tentative D call: TRBD2 (5 bases). CDR3 length equals 11 residues. The germline gives CDR1 SGHAT, CDR2 FQNNGV. Trimming left V 5 bases short and J 10 bases short, with 11 bases between. The CDR3 protein is CASSRGEIQYF. CDR3 DNA sequence: TGTGCCAGCAGCCGGGGAGAAATCCAGTACTTC. Variable domain in full (rest from reference TRBV11-2 and TRBJ2-5): EAGVAQSPRYKIIEKRQSVAFWCNPISGHATLYWYQQILGQGPKLLIQFQNNGVVDDSQLPKDRFSAERLKGVDSTLKIQPAKLEDSAVYLCASSRGEIQYFGPGTRLLVL.

This clone was detected a few times. This chain links TRBV30 with TRBJ2-5; 9 bases align to TRBD1. V lost 3 bases and J lost 5; bases outside the gene matches: 4. The CDR3 totals 13 residues. Per germline, CDR1 GTSNPN and CDR2 SVGIG (reference sequence). In nucleotides, the CDR3 is TGTGCCTGGAGGGGACAGGGACGGGAGACCCAGTACTTC. Protein sequence: CAWRGQGRETQYF. Combining the CDR3 with reference TRBV30 and TRBJ2-5 gives the whole variable domain SQTIHQWPATLVQPVGSPLSLECTVEGTSNPNLYWYRQAAGRGLQLLFYSVGIGQISSEVPQNLSASRPQDRQFILSSKKLLLSDSGFYLCAWRGQGRETQYFGPGTRLLVL.

In regard to this clone: One junction end disagrees with the germline gene, perhaps due to a read error. The gene calls are TRBV5-1 and TRBJ2-7; the D is unclear. The CDR3 spans 14 residues. Per the germline V gene, CDR1 is SGHRS and CDR2 is YFSETQ. The chain's CDR3 is CASSSGQELYAQYF. The CDR3 DNA reads as TGCGCCAGCAGCTCGGGCCAGGAACTTTACGCGCAGTACTTC.

The chain uses TRBV2 and TRBJ2-3, with D uncertain. V lost 8 bases and J lost 5, with 14 bases in between. Germline V gene lookup returns CDR1 SNHLY and CDR2 FYNNEI. The CDR3 sequence is 13 residues long. The CDR3 protein is CASLVGQQDTQYF. CDR3 sequence (DNA): TGTGCCAGCTTGGTAGGGCAGCAAGATACGCAGTATTTT.

This clone showed up just once. This chain joins TRBV27 and TRBJ2-2, with 7 bases that match TRBD2. There are 13 residues in the CDR3. J lost 9 bases, V lost 5 bases, and 6 bases had no gene match. Per germline, CDR1 MNHEY and CDR2 SMNVEV (reference sequence). The CDR3 sequence: CASSPGRPRELFF. The CDR3 DNA is TGTGCCAGCAGTCCCGGGAGGCCTAGGGAGCTGTTTTTT.

The gene calls are TRBV5-6 and TRBJ1-2, with 7 bases that match TRBD1. Germline V lookup: CDR1 SGHDT, CDR2 YYEEEE. With V trimmed by 4 bases and J by 7 bases, 7 bases remained unmatched. The CDR3 consists of 13 residues. The CDR3 here is CASSIRTGAGYTF. DNA for the CDR3: TGTGCCAGCAGCATCCGGACAGGCGCTGGCTACACCTTC. The variable domain in full, with the rest retrieved from reference TRBV5-6 and TRBJ1-2, is DAGVTQSPTHLIKTRGQQVTLRCSPKSGHDTVSWYQQALGQGPQFIFQYYEEEERQRGNFPDRFSGHQFPNYSSELNVNALLLGDSALYLCASSIRTGAGYTFGSGTRLTVV.

This sequence joins TRBV11-2 and TRBJ2-1; 7 bases agree with TRBD1. With 1 base clipped from V and 0 bases from J, the junction kept 3 bases outside the gene matches. The germline gives CDR1 SGHAT, CDR2 FQNNGV. CDR3 length: 16 amino acids. Written as DNA, the CDR3 is TGTGCCAGCAGCTTAGGCCGGGACAGCTCCTACAATGAGCAGTTCTTC. This translates into CASSLGRDSSYNEQFF.

The J gene is TRBJ2-5, the V gene TRBV29-1; D is possibly TRBD1 (5 bases). The germline CDR1 and CDR2 sequences are SQVTM and ANQGSEA. Trimming removed 6 bases from V and 0 bases from J, with 11 bases in between. The CDR3 is 13 residues long. Written as DNA, the CDR3 is TGCAGCGTAAAGAGACAGCACCAAGAGACCCAGTACTTC. Protein: CSVKRQHQETQYF.

This chain links TRBV28 with TRBJ2-5; tentative D call: TRBD2 (5 bases). V lost 6 bases and J lost 1, with 15 bases in between. The CDR3 sequence is 15 residues long. The germline CDR1 and CDR2 sequences are MDHEN and SYDVKM. DNA for the CDR3: TGTGCCAGCAGCCTACTCCGGGGTTCCCAAGAGACCCAGTACTTC. Residues: CASSLLRGSQETQYF.

In the case of this clone: Distinct nucleotide sequences in the sample also encode this CDR3. The chain uses TRBV29-1 and TRBJ2-7; D is perhaps TRBD1 (5 bases). The germline CDR1 and CDR2 sequences are SQVTM and ANQGSEA. The V gene lost 2 bases and the J gene lost 2 bases, with 10 bases spanning the gap. The CDR3 consists of 13 residues. The CDR3 sequence: CSVERGAPYEQYF. The CDR3 DNA is TGCAGCGTTGAAAGGGGTGCTCCCTACGAGCAGTACTTC.

The chain couples TRBV21-1 to TRBJ2-5; whether TRBD2, the table's D call, matches the DNA was not checked. TRBV21-1 is listed as a pseudogene. The CDR3 is made up of 14 amino acids. This CDR3 reads CASSSSGLAETQYF. In DNA, the CDR3 is TGTGCCAGCAGCTCCTCGGGACTCGCAGAGACCCAGTACTTC.

The chain combines TRBV9 with TRBJ2-1, with 8 bases lining up with TRBD1. With V trimmed by 3 bases and J by 8 bases, 13 bases remained unmatched. Germline V gene lookup returns CDR1 SGDLS and CDR2 YYNGEE. The CDR3 is made up of 16 amino acids. The CDR3 region is CASSARGQADWDEQFF. The DNA of the CDR3 is TGTGCCAGCAGCGCGAGGGGACAGGCCGATTGGGATGAGCAGTTCTTC.

The CDR3 region has the DNA TGTGCCTGGAGTGGGGGCACAGATACGCAGTATTTT. Translating it yields CAWSGGTDTQYF. This chain joins TRBV30 and TRBJ2-3; unclear D gene. This CDR3 has 12 amino acids. V was clipped by 1 base and J by 1 base, with 3 bases between them. Per germline, CDR1 GTSNPN and CDR2 SVGIG (reference sequence). Filled out from reference TRBV30 and TRBJ2-3, the complete variable domain reads SQTIHQWPATLVQPVGSPLSLECTVEGTSNPNLYWYRQAAGRGLQLLFYSVGIGQISSEVPQNLSASRPQDRQFILSSKKLLLSDSGFYLCAWSGGTDTQYFGPGTRLTVL.

The chain combines TRBV10-3 with TRBJ1-6; 7 bases map to TRBD1. V shed 4 bases, J shed 8 bases, and the junction held 2 bases outside the gene matches. The germline gives CDR1 ENHRY, CDR2 SYGVKD. This CDR3 spans 13 amino acids. CDR3 region: CAISGQGDSPLHF. The CDR3 DNA sequence: TGTGCCATCAGTGGACAGGGTGATTCACCCCTCCACTTT.

This chain uses TRBV5-6 with TRBJ2-5; D remains ambiguous. The CDR3 contains 11 residues. The germline gives CDR1 SGHDT, CDR2 YYEEEE. V gave up 4 bases and J gave up 3 bases, with 4 bases separating them. The CDR3 spells CASSREETQYF. DNA of the CDR3: TGTGCCAGCAGCAGAGAAGAGACCCAGTACTTC.

The rearrangement joins TRBV30 to TRBJ1-1; D gene uncertain. V dropped 2 bases and J dropped 3 bases, with 10 bases sitting between them. From germline, CDR1 is GTSNPN and CDR2 SVGIG (reference sequence). The length of the CDR3 is 13 residues. CDR3 in amino acids: CAWSRGPDTEAFF. The CDR3 coding sequence is TGTGCCTGGAGTCGTGGGCCGGACACTGAAGCTTTCTTT.

The J gene is TRBJ2-2, the V gene TRBV7-9, with D possibly being TRBD1 or TRBD2 (6 bases each). The germline V gene has CDR1 SEHNR and CDR2 FQNEAQ (reference sequence). Trimming removed 2 bases from V and 0 bases from J, with 16 bases in between. This CDR3 spans 18 amino acids. CDR3 bases: TGTGCCAGCAGCTTACCCCCGGGGGCTTTCGCGAACACCGGGGAGCTGTTTTTT. It yields the protein CASSLPPGAFANTGELFF.

As for this clone: The sample holds other DNA sequences that translate to the same CDR3. The chain joins TRBV29-1 to TRBJ2-7; D uncertain. The V gene lost 1 base and the J gene lost 1 base, with 5 bases spanning the gap. Germline lookup yields CDR1 SQVTM and CDR2 ANQGSEA. CDR3 length equals 12 residues. The CDR3 DNA reads as TGCAGCGTTGAAGGGGATTCCTACGAGCAGTACTTC. It specifies CSVEGDSYEQYF.

The chain carries TRBV28 and TRBJ2-7, with TRBD2 as a possible D gene (5 bases). The V gene lost 9 bases and the J gene lost 1 base, with 10 bases spanning the gap. CDR3 length equals 12 residues. Germline V gene lookup returns CDR1 MDHEN and CDR2 SYDVKM. The CDR3 here is CASSTSSYEQYF. CDR3 bases: TGTGCCAGTAGCACTAGTTCCTACGAGCAGTACTTC.